This record looks at one TCR beta chain sequence and its context. The record originates from a study of blood T cell repertoires in COVID-19. Across the study: Acute and convalescent COVID-19 samples came from the United States, Italy and Spain. Sources were T cells, B-cell-depleted T cells, or PBMCs; the material itself was cDNA or gDNA.

The CDR3 is 16 residues long. Germline values: CDR1 KGHSH, CDR2 LQKENI. After removal of 8 bases from V and 6 bases from J, the junction contained 14 bases not matched to a gene. Study processing details: Amplifying reference gene primers gave estimates of nucleated cell counts. Sequencing was performed with immunoSEQ multiplex PCR; in TCRdb, only in-frame clones are kept and a portion is missing. D and trimming were read from the DNA, whereas the V and J calls and clone size are those reported in that table. The sample contains approximately 100,000 clones, under 85% of which appear only once. The sequenced material came from peripheral blood. The rearrangement joins TRBV18 to TRBJ2-2; 8 bases are a match to TRBD1. The clonotype originates from a man aged 70 or older with acute or convalescent COVID-19. The DNA of the CDR3 is TGTGCCAGCCCAAACAGTCAGGGGGCGAGATCCGGGGAGCTGTTTTTT. It specifies CASPNSQGARSGELFF.